The 23 T cell receptor beta chains reported below all come from one sample, sequenced in a study of Ad26.COV2.S vaccination and SARS-CoV-2 variants. Treatment noted: roughly 20 received Ad26.COV2.S at low or high dose, single or two shots; several received placebo; per-sample allocation not given. All samples were drawn on day 63, counting from the first vaccine or placebo injection. TCRdb's table, derived via immunoSEQ multiplex PCR, lists solely in-frame clones and lacks some. The data contain roughly 420,000 clones, roughly 87% of them singletons. The input for sequencing was peripheral blood, taken in a trial of Ad26.COV2.S vaccine versus placebo. The receptor source for this set is a person between 18 and 65 years old who received the Ad26.COV2.S COVID-19 vaccine or a placebo.

The genes are TRBV5-1 and TRBJ1-3, with TRBD1 identical over 7 bases. CDR3 size: 13 residues. With V trimmed by 4 bases and J by 11 bases, 9 bases remained unmatched. Germline V lookup: CDR1 SGHRS, CDR2 YFSETQ. The CDR3 here is CASSAQDRAPIYF. In nucleotides, the CDR3 is TGCGCCAGCAGCGCCCAAGACAGGGCTCCCATATATTTT.

The gene calls are TRBV5-1 and TRBJ1-4; D not resolved. This CDR3 spans 13 amino acids. CDR1 and CDR2 from the germline V gene are SGHRS and YFSETQ. With 4 bases removed from V and 8 bases from J, the gap between germline ends came to 12 bases. CDR3 in amino acids: CASSTSLGEKLFF. For the CDR3, the DNA is TGCGCCAGCAGCACTAGCCTGGGGGAAAAACTGTTTTTT.

This clone appeared a single time. This rearrangement joins TRBV7-2 to TRBJ1-4; perhaps TRBD1 as D (6 bases). V was trimmed by 1 base and J by 8 bases, leaving 14 bases between them. The germline CDR1 and CDR2 sequences are SGHTA and FQGNSA. CDR3 length equals 15 residues. The DNA of the CDR3 is TGTGCCAGCAGCTTAGTACGGCAGGGGCGCGAAAAACTGTTTTTT. Residues: CASSLVRQGREKLFF.

This chain links TRBV19 with TRBJ1-4; D not certain. V was cut by 1 base and J by 0 bases, with 9 bases left in between. This CDR3 is built from 16 residues. CDR1 and CDR2 (germline): LNHDA, SQIVND (reference sequence). The CDR3 DNA reads as TGTGCCAGTAGTATAGCTCGGCGAGCAACTAATGAAAAACTGTTTTTT. This sequence encodes CASSIARRATNEKLFF.

CDR3 loop: CASSKRQGSHTDTQYF. In DNA, the CDR3 is TGTGCCAGCAGTAAAAGGCAGGGGTCCCACACAGATACGCAGTATTTT. The chain is built from TRBV6-6 and TRBJ2-3, with D possibly matching TRBD1 (6 bases). Germline values: CDR1 MNHNY, CDR2 SVGAGI (reference sequence). Deletions cut 5 bases from V and 2 bases from J, with 17 bases between. This CDR3 contains 16 residues.

V and J are TRBV4-1 and TRBJ2-1, with D perhaps matching TRBD2 (5 bases). The CDR3 contains 16 residues. Germline values: CDR1 MGHRA, CDR2 YSYEKL. Trimming removed 3 bases from V and 6 bases from J, with 18 bases in between. The chain's CDR3 is CASSQSDEGWVNEQFF. CDR3 coding DNA: TGCGCCAGCAGCCAGAGCGACGAGGGTTGGGTCAATGAGCAGTTCTTC.

The CDR3 DNA is TGCGCCAGCAGCTTGGTCCCAGACCAAAACTATGGCTACACCTTC. Translating gives CASSLVPDQNYGYTF. The chain has TRBV5-1 and TRBJ1-2; D not certain. V was cut by 0 bases and J by 2 bases, with 11 bases left in between. This CDR3 spans 15 amino acids. In germline, CDR1 is SGHRS, CDR2 YFSETQ.

This chain links TRBV28 with TRBJ2-5, with D hard to call. From germline, CDR1 is MDHEN and CDR2 SYDVKM. The CDR3 is 11 amino acids. Trimming left V 7 bases short and J 3 bases short, with 6 bases between. CDR3 region: CASNQEETQYF. Here the CDR3 DNA reads TGTGCCAGCAACCAGGAAGAGACCCAGTACTTC.

This clone was observed a few times. The chain combines TRBV7-2 with TRBJ1-5; D unresolved. From germline, CDR1 is SGHTA and CDR2 FQGNSA. Trimming removed 5 bases at V and 4 bases at J, with 6 bases between. This CDR3 is 12 amino acids long. CDR3 amino acids: CASSPQNQPQHF. CDR3 sequence (DNA): TGTGCCAGCAGCCCACAGAATCAGCCCCAGCATTTT.

The chain uses TRBV6-2 or TRBV6-3 and TRBJ1-3; TRBD1 might be the D (6 bases). The CDR3 is 15 residues long. Deletions cut 5 bases from V and 0 bases from J, with 11 bases between. Germline V gene lookup returns CDR1 MNHEY and CDR2 SVGEGT. The CDR3 DNA sequence: TGTGCCAGCAGTCGACAGGCAATCTCTGGAAACACCATATATTTT. Translating gives CASSRQAISGNTIYF.

V is TRBV5-6 and J is TRBJ1-2, with D uncertain. The germline gives CDR1 SGHDT, CDR2 YYEEEE. This CDR3 has 12 amino acids. V gave up 2 bases and J gave up 4 bases, with 6 bases separating them. Here the CDR3 reads CASSFWGYGYTF. DNA for the CDR3: TGTGCCAGCAGCTTTTGGGGCTATGGCTACACCTTC.

V usage is TRBV3-1 (or the pseudogene TRBV3-2) and J usage is TRBJ2-1; the D is unclear. The CDR3 consists of 12 residues. Trimming took 2 bases from V and 10 from J, leaving 9 bases between them. Germline CDR1 LGHDT, CDR2 YNNKEL (reference sequence). The CDR3 nucleotides are TGTGCCAGCAGCCAATTAGGGCACGAGCAGTTCTTC. This gives the protein CASSQLGHEQFF.

This clone was seen more than once but under ten times. V is TRBV10-1 and J is TRBJ2-7; 7 nucleotides match TRBD1. V lost 6 bases, J lost 3 bases, and 2 bases stayed unmatched. Germline loops: CDR1 WNHNN, CDR2 SYGVQD (reference sequence). The CDR3 totals 12 residues. The CDR3 DNA follows: TGCGCCAGCAGGGGGACAGACTACGAGCAGTACGTC. Amino acid sequence: CASRGTDYEQYV.

V usage is TRBV12-3 or TRBV12-4 and J usage is TRBJ1-2, with TRBD1 matching over 7 bases. V lost 5 bases to trimming and J lost 5 bases; unmatched junction nucleotides: 2. The CDR3 extends over 12 amino acids. CDR3 nucleotide sequence: TGTGCCAGCAGTGACAGGGTTTATGGCTACACCTTC. It yields the protein CASSDRVYGYTF.

The J gene is TRBJ2-7, the V gene TRBV6-6; D is ambiguous. The germline gives CDR1 MNHNY, CDR2 SVGAGI (reference sequence). The V end was cut by 5 bases, the J end by 6 bases, with 20 bases between. This CDR3 is built from 15 residues. The CDR3 loop reads CASSKAQALRLEQYF. The CDR3 nucleotides read TGTGCCAGCAGTAAGGCTCAGGCGCTTCGGCTCGAGCAGTACTTC.

This sequence joins TRBV18 and TRBJ1-2; weak D call: TRBD1 (5 bases). V was clipped by 3 bases and J by 1 base, with 15 bases between them. The CDR3 consists of 16 residues. From germline, CDR1 is KGHSH and CDR2 LQKENI. CDR3 sequence: CASSPPRGGVNYGYTF. The CDR3 DNA is TGTGCCAGCTCACCTCCGCGCGGGGGGGTTAACTATGGCTACACCTTC.

The J gene is TRBJ1-3, the V gene TRBV15; D not certain. The CDR3 has 17 residues. Trimming removed 7 bases from V and 0 bases from J, with 19 bases in between. In germline, CDR1 is LNHNV, CDR2 YYDKDF (reference sequence). The CDR3 loop reads CATTSSGLSSSGNTIYF. The CDR3, as DNA: TGTGCCACCACTTCTTCGGGCCTCTCTAGCTCTGGAAACACCATATATTTT.

The chain uses TRBV18 and TRBJ1-6; 10 nucleotides agree with TRBD1. The CDR3 is 16 residues long. With 2 bases clipped from V and 9 bases from J, the junction kept 7 bases outside the gene matches. Germline V gives CDR1 KGHSH, CDR2 LQKENI. CDR3 loop: CASSPNRGTGVSPLHF. Here the CDR3 DNA reads TGTGCCAGCTCACCAAACCGCGGGACAGGGGTTTCACCCCTCCACTTT.

The V and J genes are TRBV28 and TRBJ2-7; D is perhaps TRBD1 or TRBD2 (5 bases each). CDR1 MDHEN and CDR2 SYDVKM come from the germline V gene. V was cut by 3 bases and J by 2 bases, with 11 bases left in between. The CDR3 runs to 14 residues. CDR3 nucleotides: TGTGCCAGCAGTTTTCATGGGGGTGCCTACGAGCAGTACTTC. This gives the protein CASSFHGGAYEQYF.

The chain links TRBV18 to TRBJ2-1; D is unresolved. Between the trimmed V and J ends, which lost 6 bases and 4 bases, there was a span of 16 bases. Germline V CDR1 and CDR2: KGHSH, LQKENI. The CDR3 contains 15 residues. CDR3 DNA: TGTGCCAGCTCGCTGGCCGTGGTTTCTTACAATGAGCAGTTCTTC. Encoded protein: CASSLAVVSYNEQFF.

This chain links TRBV28 with TRBJ1-2; D unresolved. This CDR3 region has 12 residues. Germline loops: CDR1 MDHEN, CDR2 SYDVKM. V gave up 2 bases and J gave up 6 bases, with 7 bases separating them. In nucleotides, the CDR3 is TGTGCCAGCAGTTTACGGTTGAATGGCTACACCTTC. It is translated as CASSLRLNGYTF.

This chain uses TRBV10-3 with TRBJ1-2, with 7 bases aligning to TRBD1. J was trimmed by 6 bases and V by 4 bases; bases with no gene match: 8. This CDR3 has 14 residues. CDR1 ENHRY and CDR2 SYGVKD come from the germline V gene. The CDR3 region has the DNA TGTGCCATCAGTGCCCCGACAGGGTTCAATGGCTACACCTTC. Its protein is CAISAPTGFNGYTF.

This chain uses TRBV7-2 with TRBJ1-3; D is uncertain. Trimming left V 1 base short and J 3 bases short, with 10 bases between. There are 15 residues in the CDR3. Germline-derived CDR1 and CDR2 are SGHTA and FQGNSA. As DNA, the CDR3 is TGTGCCAGCAGCTTAGAAGGGCTGCTTGGAAACACCATATATTTT. This gives the protein CASSLEGLLGNTIYF.